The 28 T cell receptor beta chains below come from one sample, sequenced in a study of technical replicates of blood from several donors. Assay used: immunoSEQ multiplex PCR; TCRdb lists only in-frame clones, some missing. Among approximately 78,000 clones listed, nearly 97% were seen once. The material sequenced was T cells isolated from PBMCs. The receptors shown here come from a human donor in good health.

The CDR3 loop reads CASSPTVHVTEAFF. CDR3 coding DNA: TGTGCCAGCTCACCAACAGTACACGTCACTGAAGCTTTCTTT. The J gene is TRBJ1-1, the V gene TRBV18; no firm D call. Germline CDR1 KGHSH, CDR2 LQKENI. This CDR3 has 14 amino acids. Trimming shortened V by 2 bases and J by 4 bases, and 11 bases separated the two germline ends. The full variable domain, in which reference TRBV18 and TRBJ1-1 provide the parts outside the CDR3, is NAGVMQNPRHLVRRRGQEARLRCSPMKGHSHVYWYRQLPEEGLKFMVYLQKENIIDESGMPKERFSAEFPKEGPSILRIQQVVRGDSAAYFCASSPTVHVTEAFFGQGTRLTVV.

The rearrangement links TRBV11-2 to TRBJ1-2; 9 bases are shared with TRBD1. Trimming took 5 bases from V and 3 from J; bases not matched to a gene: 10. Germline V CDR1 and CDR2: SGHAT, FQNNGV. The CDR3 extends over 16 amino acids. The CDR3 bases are TGTGCCAGCAGCGTCTCCGGGACAGGGTATCACTATGGCTACACCTTC. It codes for CASSVSGTGYHYGYTF. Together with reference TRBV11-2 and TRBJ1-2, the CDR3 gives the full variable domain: EAGVAQSPRYKIIEKRQSVAFWCNPISGHATLYWYQQILGQGPKLLIQFQNNGVVDDSQLPKDRFSAERLKGVDSTLKIQPAKLEDSAVYLCASSVSGTGYHYGYTFGSGTRLTVV.

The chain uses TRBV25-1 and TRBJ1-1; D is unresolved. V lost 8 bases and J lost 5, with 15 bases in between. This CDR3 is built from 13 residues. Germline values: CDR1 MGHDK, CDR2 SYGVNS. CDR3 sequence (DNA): TGTGCCAGCCTACTAAGGACTGGGACTGAAGCTTTCTTT. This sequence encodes CASLLRTGTEAFF.

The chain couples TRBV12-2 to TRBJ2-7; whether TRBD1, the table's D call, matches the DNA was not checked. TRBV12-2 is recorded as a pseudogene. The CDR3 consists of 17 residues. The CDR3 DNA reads TGTGCAAGTCGCTTCCCAAACGAGGGCAGGGGAACCTACGAGCAGTACTTC. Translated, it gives CASRFPNEGRGTYEQYF.

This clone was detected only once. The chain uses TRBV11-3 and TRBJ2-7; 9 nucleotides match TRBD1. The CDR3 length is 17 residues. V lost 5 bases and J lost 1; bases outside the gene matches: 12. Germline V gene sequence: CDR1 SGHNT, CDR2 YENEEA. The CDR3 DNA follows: TGTGCCAGCAGCAATACCCCCGGGACAGGGTTATCCTACGAGCAGTACTTC. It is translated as CASSNTPGTGLSYEQYF.

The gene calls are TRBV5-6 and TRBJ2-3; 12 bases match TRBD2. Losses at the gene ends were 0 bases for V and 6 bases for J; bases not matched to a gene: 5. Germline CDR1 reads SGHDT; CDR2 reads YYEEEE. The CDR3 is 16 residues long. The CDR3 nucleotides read TGTGCCAGCAGCTTGGTGCTAGCGGGAGGGCCGGATACGCAGTATTTT. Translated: CASSLVLAGGPDTQYF. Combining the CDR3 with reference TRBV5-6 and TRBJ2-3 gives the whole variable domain DAGVTQSPTHLIKTRGQQVTLRCSPKSGHDTVSWYQQALGQGPQFIFQYYEEEERQRGNFPDRFSGHQFPNYSSELNVNALLLGDSALYLCASSLVLAGGPDTQYFGPGTRLTVL.

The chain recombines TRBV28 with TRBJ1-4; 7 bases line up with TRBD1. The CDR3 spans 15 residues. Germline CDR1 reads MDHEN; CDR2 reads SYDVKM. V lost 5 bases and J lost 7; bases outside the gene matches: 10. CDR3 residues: CASSGYRGLTEKLFF. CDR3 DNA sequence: TGTGCCAGCAGTGGGTACAGGGGATTGACTGAAAAACTGTTTTTT.

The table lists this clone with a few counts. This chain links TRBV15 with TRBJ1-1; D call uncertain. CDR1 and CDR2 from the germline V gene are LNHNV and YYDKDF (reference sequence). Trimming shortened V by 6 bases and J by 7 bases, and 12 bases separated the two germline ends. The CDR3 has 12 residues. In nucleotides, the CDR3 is TGTGCCACCAGGGAAACGGGATATGAAGCTTTCTTT. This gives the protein CATRETGYEAFF.

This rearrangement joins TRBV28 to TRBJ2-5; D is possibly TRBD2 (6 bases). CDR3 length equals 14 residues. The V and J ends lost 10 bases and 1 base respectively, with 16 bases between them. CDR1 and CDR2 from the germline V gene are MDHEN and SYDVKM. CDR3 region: CATTLYSGQETQYF. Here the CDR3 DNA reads TGTGCCACCACTTTATATAGCGGCCAAGAGACCCAGTACTTC.

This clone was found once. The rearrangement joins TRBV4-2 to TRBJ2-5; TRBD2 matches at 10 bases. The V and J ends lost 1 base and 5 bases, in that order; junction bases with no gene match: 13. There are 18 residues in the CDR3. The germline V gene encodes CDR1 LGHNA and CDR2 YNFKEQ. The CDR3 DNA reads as TGTGCCAGCAGCCAAGTAGGTAGCGGGGGGCCCGGAGGTGAGACCCAGTACTTC. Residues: CASSQVGSGGPGGETQYF.

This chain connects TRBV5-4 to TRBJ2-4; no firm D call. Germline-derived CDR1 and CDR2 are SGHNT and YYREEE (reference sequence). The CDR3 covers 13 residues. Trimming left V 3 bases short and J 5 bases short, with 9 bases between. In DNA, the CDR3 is TGTGCCAGCAGCTCCATAACAGAAAACATTCAGTACTTC. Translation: CASSSITENIQYF.

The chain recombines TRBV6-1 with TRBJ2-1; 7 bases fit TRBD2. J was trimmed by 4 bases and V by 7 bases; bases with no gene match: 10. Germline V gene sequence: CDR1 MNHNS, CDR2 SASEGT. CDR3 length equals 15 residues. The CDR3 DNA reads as TGTGCCAGCAAATTAGGGGACTACCGGTACAATGAGCAGTTCTTC. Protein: CASKLGDYRYNEQFF.

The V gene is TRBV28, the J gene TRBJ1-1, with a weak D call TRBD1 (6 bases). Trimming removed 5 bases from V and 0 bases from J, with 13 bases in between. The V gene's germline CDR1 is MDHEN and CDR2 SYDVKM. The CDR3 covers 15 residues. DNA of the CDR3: TGTGCCAGCAGTCCTAGGGACATTTTGAACACTGAAGCTTTCTTT. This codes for CASSPRDILNTEAFF.

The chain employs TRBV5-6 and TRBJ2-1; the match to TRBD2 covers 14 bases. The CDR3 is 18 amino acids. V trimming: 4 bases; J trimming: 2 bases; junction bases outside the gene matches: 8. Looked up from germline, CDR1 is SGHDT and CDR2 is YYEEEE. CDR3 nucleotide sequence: TGTGCCAGCAGCCAAGGGACTAGCGGGAGACGCACCTACAATGAGCAGTTCTTC. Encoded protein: CASSQGTSGRRTYNEQFF.

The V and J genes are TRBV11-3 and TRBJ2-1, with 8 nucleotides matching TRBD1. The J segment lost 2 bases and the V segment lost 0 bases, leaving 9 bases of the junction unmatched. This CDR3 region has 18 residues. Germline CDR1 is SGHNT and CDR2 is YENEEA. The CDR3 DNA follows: TGTGCCAGCAGCTTAGATCGGCCCGACAGGGGCACCTACAATGAGCAGTTCTTC. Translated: CASSLDRPDRGTYNEQFF.

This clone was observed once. The CDR3 sequence is CASSLGTGKMNTEAFF. The CDR3 DNA reads TGTGCCAGCAGCCTAGGGACAGGGAAGATGAACACTGAAGCTTTCTTT. The rearrangement joins TRBV7-3 to TRBJ1-1, with 9 bases identical to TRBD1. Germline V lookup: CDR1 SGHTA, CDR2 FQGTGA. The CDR3 is made up of 16 amino acids. The trim removed 5 bases at V and 0 bases at J, leaving 7 bases unmatched.

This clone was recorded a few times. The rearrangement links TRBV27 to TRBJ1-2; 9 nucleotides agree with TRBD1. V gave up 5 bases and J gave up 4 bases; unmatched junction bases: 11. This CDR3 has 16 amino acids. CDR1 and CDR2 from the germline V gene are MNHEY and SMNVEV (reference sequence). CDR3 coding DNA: TGTGCCAGCAGTCCCGGGACAGGGAGGATCTTCTATGGCTACACCTTC. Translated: CASSPGTGRIFYGYTF.

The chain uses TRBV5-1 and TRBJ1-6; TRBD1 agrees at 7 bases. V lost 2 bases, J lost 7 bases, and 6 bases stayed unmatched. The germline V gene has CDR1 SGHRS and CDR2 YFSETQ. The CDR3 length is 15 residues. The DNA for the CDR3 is TGCGCCAGCAGCTTATGGCCAGGGGGGAATTCACCCCTCCACTTT. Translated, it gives CASSLWPGGNSPLHF.

The CDR3 DNA sequence: TGTGCCAGCCGGACTAGCGGGAGTGGCACAGATACGCAGTATTTT. It encodes CASRTSGSGTDTQYF. V gene TRBV6-1 combines with J gene TRBJ2-3; 13 nucleotides agree with TRBD2. CDR3 length: 15 residues. Germline loops: CDR1 MNHNS, CDR2 SASEGT. V lost 8 bases to trimming and J lost 1 base; unmatched junction nucleotides: 3.

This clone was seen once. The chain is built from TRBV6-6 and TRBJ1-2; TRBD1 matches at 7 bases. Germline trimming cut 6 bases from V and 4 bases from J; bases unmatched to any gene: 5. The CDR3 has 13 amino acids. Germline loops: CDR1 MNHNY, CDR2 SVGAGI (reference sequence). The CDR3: CASSLGTVYGYTF. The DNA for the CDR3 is TGTGCCAGCAGCCTCGGGACAGTCTATGGCTACACCTTC.

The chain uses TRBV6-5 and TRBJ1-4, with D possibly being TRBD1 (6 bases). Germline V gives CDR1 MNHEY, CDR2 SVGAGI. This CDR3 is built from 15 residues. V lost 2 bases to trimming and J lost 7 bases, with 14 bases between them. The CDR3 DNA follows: TGTGCCAGCAGTTACCGCTTACAGGGACGTGAAAAACTGTTTTTT. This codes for CASSYRLQGREKLFF.

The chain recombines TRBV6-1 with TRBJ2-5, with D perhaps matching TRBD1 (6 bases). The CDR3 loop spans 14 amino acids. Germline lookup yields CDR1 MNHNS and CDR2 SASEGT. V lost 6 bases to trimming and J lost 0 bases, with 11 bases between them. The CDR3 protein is CASRRQADQETQYF. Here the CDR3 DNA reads TGTGCCAGCAGGCGACAGGCCGACCAAGAGACCCAGTACTTC.

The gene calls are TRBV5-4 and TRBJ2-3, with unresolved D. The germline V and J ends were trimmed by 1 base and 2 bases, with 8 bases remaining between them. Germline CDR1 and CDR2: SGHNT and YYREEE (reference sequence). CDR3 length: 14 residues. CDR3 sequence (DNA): TGTGCCAGCAGCTTGTCGGGTTCCACAGATACGCAGTATTTT. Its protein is CASSLSGSTDTQYF.

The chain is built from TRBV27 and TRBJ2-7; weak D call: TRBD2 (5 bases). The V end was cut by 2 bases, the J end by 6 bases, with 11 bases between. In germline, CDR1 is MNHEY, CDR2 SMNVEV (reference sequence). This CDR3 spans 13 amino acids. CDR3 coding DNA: TGTGCCAGCAGTTTACCGGGGTACAGCGAGCAGTACTTC. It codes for CASSLPGYSEQYF.

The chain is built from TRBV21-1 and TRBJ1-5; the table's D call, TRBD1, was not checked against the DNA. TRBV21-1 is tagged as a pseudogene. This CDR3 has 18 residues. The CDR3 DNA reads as TGTGCCAGCAGCAAAGTAAGGGGAGCGACAGGGATACGACAGCCCCAGCATTTT. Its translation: CASSKVRGATGIRQPQHF.

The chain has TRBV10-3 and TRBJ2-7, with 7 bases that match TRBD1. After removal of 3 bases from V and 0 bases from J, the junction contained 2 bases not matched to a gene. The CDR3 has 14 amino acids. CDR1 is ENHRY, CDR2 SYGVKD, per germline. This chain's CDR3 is CAISDGTVSYEQYF. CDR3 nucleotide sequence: TGTGCCATCAGTGACGGGACAGTCTCCTACGAGCAGTACTTC.

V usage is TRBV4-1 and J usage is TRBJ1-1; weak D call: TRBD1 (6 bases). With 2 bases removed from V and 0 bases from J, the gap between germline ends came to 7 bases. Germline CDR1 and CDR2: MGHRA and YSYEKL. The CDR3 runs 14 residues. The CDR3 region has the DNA TGCGCCAGCAGCCAAACAGGGCTGAACACTGAAGCTTTCTTT. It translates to CASSQTGLNTEAFF.

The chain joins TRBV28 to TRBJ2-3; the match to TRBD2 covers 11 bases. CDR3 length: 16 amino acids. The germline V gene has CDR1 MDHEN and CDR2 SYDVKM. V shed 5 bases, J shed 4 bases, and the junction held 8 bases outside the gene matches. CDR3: CASSSHSGRAADTQYF. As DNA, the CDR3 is TGTGCCAGCAGTAGCCATAGCGGGAGGGCCGCAGATACGCAGTATTTT.